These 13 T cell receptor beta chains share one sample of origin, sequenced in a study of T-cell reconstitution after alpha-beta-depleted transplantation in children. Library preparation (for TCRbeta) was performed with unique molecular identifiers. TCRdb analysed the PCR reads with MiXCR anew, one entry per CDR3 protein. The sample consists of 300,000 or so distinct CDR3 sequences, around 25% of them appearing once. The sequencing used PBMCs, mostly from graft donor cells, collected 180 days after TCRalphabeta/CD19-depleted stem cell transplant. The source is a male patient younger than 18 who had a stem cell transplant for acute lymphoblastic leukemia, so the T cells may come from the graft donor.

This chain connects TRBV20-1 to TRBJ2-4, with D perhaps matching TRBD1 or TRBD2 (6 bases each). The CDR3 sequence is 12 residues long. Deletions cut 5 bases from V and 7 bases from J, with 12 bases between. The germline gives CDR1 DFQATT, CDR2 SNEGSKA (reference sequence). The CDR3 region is CSAGGTLNIQYF. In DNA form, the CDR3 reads TGCAGTGCTGGCGGGACATTGAACATTCAGTACTTC.

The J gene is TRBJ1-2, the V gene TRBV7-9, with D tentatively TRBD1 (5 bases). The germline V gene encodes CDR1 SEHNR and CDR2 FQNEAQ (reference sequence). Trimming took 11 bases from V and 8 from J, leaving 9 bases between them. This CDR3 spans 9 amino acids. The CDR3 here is CAVGAGYTF. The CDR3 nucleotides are TGTGCCGTCGGGGCAGGCTACACCTTC.

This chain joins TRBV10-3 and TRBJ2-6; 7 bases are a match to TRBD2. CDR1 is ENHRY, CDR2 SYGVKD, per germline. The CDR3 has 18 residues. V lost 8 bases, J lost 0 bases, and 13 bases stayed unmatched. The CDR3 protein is CAIRRGEGDYSGANVLTF. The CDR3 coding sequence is TGTGCCATCCGACGAGGGGAAGGGGACTACTCTGGGGCCAACGTCCTGACTTTC.

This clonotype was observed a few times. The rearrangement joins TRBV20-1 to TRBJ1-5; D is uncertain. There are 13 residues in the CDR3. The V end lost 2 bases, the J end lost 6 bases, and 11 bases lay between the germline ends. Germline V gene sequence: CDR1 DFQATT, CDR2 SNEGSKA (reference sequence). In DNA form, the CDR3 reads TGCAGTGCTAGACAGGAGGTTTTTCAGCCCCAGCATTTT. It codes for CSARQEVFQPQHF.

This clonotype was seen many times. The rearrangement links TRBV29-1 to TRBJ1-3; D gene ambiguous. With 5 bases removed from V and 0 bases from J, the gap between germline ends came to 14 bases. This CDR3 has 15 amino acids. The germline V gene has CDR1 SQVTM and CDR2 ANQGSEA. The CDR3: CSVTRRSYSGNTIYF. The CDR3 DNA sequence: TGCAGCGTTACACGGCGGTCCTACTCTGGAAACACCATATATTTT.

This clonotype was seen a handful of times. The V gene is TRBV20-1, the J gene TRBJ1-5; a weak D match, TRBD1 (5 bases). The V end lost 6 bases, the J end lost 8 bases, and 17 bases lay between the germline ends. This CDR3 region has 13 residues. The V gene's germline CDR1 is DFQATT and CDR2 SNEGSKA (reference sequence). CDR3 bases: TGCAGTGCAACCGGGACCGCGGGGGAGCCCCAGCATTTT. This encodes CSATGTAGEPQHF.

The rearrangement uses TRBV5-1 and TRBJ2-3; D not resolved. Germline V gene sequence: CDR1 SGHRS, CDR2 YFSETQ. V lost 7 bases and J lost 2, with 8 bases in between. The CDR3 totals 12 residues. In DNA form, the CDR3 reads TGCGCCAGCGGGCACCACACAGATACGCAGTATTTT. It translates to CASGHHTDTQYF.

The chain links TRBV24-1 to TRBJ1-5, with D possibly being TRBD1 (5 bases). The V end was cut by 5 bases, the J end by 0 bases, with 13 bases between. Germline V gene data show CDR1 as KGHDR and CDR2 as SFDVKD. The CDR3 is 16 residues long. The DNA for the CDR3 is TGTGCCACCAGTGGGGGGGGAAGTTATAGCAATCAGCCCCAGCATTTT. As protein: CATSGGGSYSNQPQHF.

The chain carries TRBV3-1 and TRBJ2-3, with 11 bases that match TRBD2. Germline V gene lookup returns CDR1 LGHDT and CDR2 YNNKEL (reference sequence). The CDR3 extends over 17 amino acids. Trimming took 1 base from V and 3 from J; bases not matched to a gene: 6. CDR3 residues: CASSQGRTSGSTDTQYF. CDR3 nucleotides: TGTGCCAGCAGCCAAGGAAGGACTAGCGGGTCTACAGATACGCAGTATTTT.

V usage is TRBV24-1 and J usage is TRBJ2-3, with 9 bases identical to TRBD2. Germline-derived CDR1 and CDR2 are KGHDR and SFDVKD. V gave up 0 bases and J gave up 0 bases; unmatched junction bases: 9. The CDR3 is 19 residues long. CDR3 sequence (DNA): TGTGCCACCAGTGATTTGCGGTCGAGCGGGAGGCTTAGCACAGATACGCAGTATTTT. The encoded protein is CATSDLRSSGRLSTDTQYF.

The CDR3 DNA is TGTGCCAGCAGCGTTTCTCCAACTAATGAAAAACTGTTTTTT. It specifies CASSVSPTNEKLFF. The genes are TRBV9 and TRBJ1-4; the D is unclear. The germline V gene encodes CDR1 SGDLS and CDR2 YYNGEE. V lost 2 bases, J lost 0 bases, and 5 bases lay in between. The CDR3 is made up of 14 amino acids.

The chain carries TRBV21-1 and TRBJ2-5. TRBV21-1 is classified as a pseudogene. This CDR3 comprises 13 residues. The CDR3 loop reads CASSNGGQETQYF. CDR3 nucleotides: TGTGCCAGCAGCAATGGCGGCCAAGAGACCCAGTACTTC.

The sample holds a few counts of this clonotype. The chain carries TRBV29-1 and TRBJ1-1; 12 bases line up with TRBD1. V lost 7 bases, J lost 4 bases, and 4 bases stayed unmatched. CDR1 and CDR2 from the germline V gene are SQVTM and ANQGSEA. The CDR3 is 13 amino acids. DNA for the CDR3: TGCAGCGGGGGACAGGGGGCCGTCACTGAAGCTTTCTTT. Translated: CSGGQGAVTEAFF.